The clone carrying this TCR beta chain was counted only a few times. Germline-derived CDR1 and CDR2 are MNHEY and SVGAGI. V lost 5 bases and J 4 bases, leaving 20 bases between the germline ends. This CDR3 has 16 residues. The sample originates from a study of spatial heterogeneity in lung cancer. Time point denoted: sample taken at primary tumor resection. From tumor, nontumor lung or frozen PBMC, whole RNA was taken unsorted for sequencing. TCRdb re-analysed the 5' RACE reads in MiXCR, keeping a single row per CDR3 protein. Of about 75,000 distinct CDR3 sequences detected, more than 10% appear once; the ten largest clones hold roughly 6.7%.

The chain is built from TRBV6-5 and TRBJ1-1, with D tentatively TRBD1 (6 bases). The receptor was isolated from a male donor with early-stage non-small cell lung cancer. Source: PBMCs, taken at surgery. The CDR3 coding sequence is TGTGCCAGCAGTCGACTGACCGGGACAAGAGGCACTGAAGCTTTCTTT. Translation: CASSRLTGTRGTEAFF.